This section outlines one T cell receptor beta chain sequence together with its context. Its specificity is not known. This entry comes from a study of PD-1 blockade in classical Hodgkin lymphoma. Looking at the study overall: Once every 2 weeks, patients received intravenous nivolumab at 3 mg/kg. Overall study findings and caveats: At C4D1, TCR diversity had climbed significantly for CD4+ cells, though not for CD8+ cells. Healthy donors reportedly exceeded newly diagnosed patients in baseline TCR diversity.

Time point: cycle 4 day 1 (C4D1), after five to seven weeks of nivolumab. Patients all relapsed after autologous stem cell transplantation, and there was variation in brentuximab vedotin exposure. The method was immunoSEQ multiplex PCR; TCRdb's version includes in-frame clones alone and lacks a portion of them. The table includes some 93,000 clones, 75% to 85% detected once. V trimming: 4 bases; J trimming: 4 bases; junction bases outside the gene matches: 7. This CDR3 comprises 15 residues. Germline lookup yields CDR1 SGHDT and CDR2 YYEEEE. The specimen was peripheral blood mononuclear cells (PBMCs), collected before the fourth cycle of nivolumab. The receptor's source is a human donor with classical Hodgkin lymphoma. This chain connects TRBV5-6 to TRBJ2-1; TRBD1 matches 8 bases. For the CDR3, the DNA is TGTGCCAGCAGCCCACCCGGACAGGGATACAATGAGCAGTTCTTC. It specifies CASSPPGQGYNEQFF. Filled out from reference TRBV5-6 and TRBJ2-1, the complete variable domain reads DAGVTQSPTHLIKTRGQQVTLRCSPKSGHDTVSWYQQALGQGPQFIFQYYEEEERQRGNFPDRFSGHQFPNYSSELNVNALLLGDSALYLCASSPPGQGYNEQFFGPGTRLTVL.